This entry concerns a single TCR beta chain. Antigen unknown. Deletions cut 3 bases from V and 4 bases from J, with 10 bases between. This CDR3 region has 14 residues. Looked up from germline, CDR1 is MDHEN and CDR2 is SYDVKM. Everyone who donated was a healthy bone marrow donor. The sample comes from a study of cytomegalovirus exposure and HLA in healthy donors. The primer mix had 60 Vbeta and 13 Jbeta primers. Repertoires were generated with immunoSEQ multiplex PCR, while TCRdb's copy carries only in-frame clones and drops some. The repertoire holds under 200,000 clones, with over 60% as singletons. Notes on the study in general: By a later analysis, the bulk of CMV-associated TCR beta chains appeared HLA-restricted.

The chain employs TRBV28 and TRBJ1-5; D is uncertain. This clonotype originated in a woman in her twenties or thirties in good health and CMV-seronegative. Sequenced material: PBMCs. Here the CDR3 reads CASSLVGVNQPQHF. The CDR3 coding sequence is TGTGCCAGCAGTTTGGTTGGAGTAAATCAGCCCCAGCATTTT. The full variable domain, in which reference TRBV28 and TRBJ1-5 provide the parts outside the CDR3, is DVKVTQSSRYLVKRTGEKVFLECVQDMDHENMFWYRQDPGLGLRLIYFSYDVKMKEKGDIPEGYSVSREKKERFSLILESASTNQTSMYLCASSLVGVNQPQHFGDGTRLSIL.